The T cell receptor (beta chain) under discussion was sequenced for a study of T cell repertoires in cytomegalovirus infection. Study context: Based on public TCR beta signatures, there were indications of CMV infection and of a matching HLA type.

Each CDR3 protein gets one entry after TCRdb re-called the reads with MiXCR. The sample lists about 830,000 distinct CDR3 sequences; about 30% were seen once. In the case of this clonotype: Its specificity is not known.

Sample: cultured CD8+ T cells from PBMCs, taken from culture after CMV antigen stimulation. The clonotype comes from a human donor in good health (CMV status not recorded). Some clones in this sample may be carry-over from other donors' samples.

Here the CDR3 DNA reads TGCGCCAGCAGCCTGGGGACAGGGGCTCGCGAGCAGTTCTTC. Amino acid sequence: CASSLGTGAREQFF. The V call is TRBV4-1, the J call TRBJ2-1; 10 nucleotides agree with TRBD1. V shed 4 bases and J 10 bases; nucleotides not matched to a gene: 7. CDR1 MGHRA and CDR2 YSYEKL come from the germline V gene. This CDR3 is 14 amino acids long.